These 7 T cell receptor beta chains were all obtained from the same sample, sequenced in a study of CD8+ T cells in alopecia areata. RNA was extracted and reverse transcribed into cDNA as the sequencing template. TCRdb's table, derived via immunoSEQ multiplex PCR, lists solely in-frame clones and lacks some. Of fewer than 200,000 clones listed, around 50% are singletons. The sequences come from CD4+ T cells sorted from blood, collected at week 0. These receptors were obtained from a human donor with alopecia areata.

The gene calls are TRBV29-1 and TRBJ2-2; D remains unclear. The germline V gene has CDR1 SQVTM and CDR2 ANQGSEA. With 3 bases removed from V and 1 base from J, the gap between germline ends came to 6 bases. The CDR3 length is 13 residues. The CDR3 reads CSVDWRNTGELFF. The DNA of the CDR3 is TGCAGCGTTGACTGGCGGAACACCGGGGAGCTGTTTTTT.

This clone was picked up one time. V usage is TRBV4-1 and J usage is TRBJ1-2; 10 nucleotides line up with TRBD1. CDR3 length equals 13 residues. V was pared by 0 bases and J by 14 bases, with 6 bases of the junction left unmatched. Looked up from germline, CDR1 is MGHRA and CDR2 is YSYEKL. CDR3 loop: CASSQDWDRGFTF. The CDR3 coding sequence is TGCGCCAGCAGCCAAGATTGGGACAGGGGTTTTACCTTC.

The rearrangement joins TRBV30 to TRBJ1-1; maybe TRBD1 (5 bases). The CDR3 totals 14 residues. V was clipped by 3 bases and J by 4 bases, with 15 bases between them. CDR1 and CDR2 from the germline V gene are GTSNPN and SVGIG (reference sequence). CDR3 bases: TGTGCCTGGAGGAGGGTCGATGGGGGCACTGAAGCTTTCTTT. It is translated as CAWRRVDGGTEAFF.

The chain carries TRBV11-3 and TRBJ1-1; no reliable D call. V shed 6 bases and J shed 3 bases, with 5 bases lying between them. CDR1 is SGHNT, CDR2 YENEEA, per germline. The CDR3 is 11 residues long. CDR3 sequence: CASSPHTEAFF. DNA of the CDR3: TGTGCCAGCAGTCCTCACACTGAAGCTTTCTTT.

The chain has TRBV19 and TRBJ1-1; D may be TRBD1 (5 bases). V gave up 9 bases and J gave up 7 bases, with 27 bases separating them. Germline V gene lookup returns CDR1 LNHDA and CDR2 SQIVND (reference sequence). This CDR3 contains 16 residues. The chain's CDR3 is CASLLLSGTRIFEAFF. Here the CDR3 DNA reads TGTGCCAGCCTCCTCCTTTCCGGGACCAGAATCTTTGAAGCTTTCTTT.

The genes are TRBV29-1 and TRBJ2-7, with 7 bases lining up with TRBD1. With V trimmed by 6 bases and J by 0 bases, 8 bases remained unmatched. Germline V gene sequence: CDR1 SQVTM, CDR2 ANQGSEA. The CDR3 runs 14 residues. The CDR3 sequence is CSVYGWDSSYEQYF. The CDR3 coding sequence is TGCAGCGTCTATGGATGGGACAGCTCCTACGAGCAGTACTTC.

The chain joins TRBV5-1 to TRBJ2-7; 7 bases are shared with TRBD1. Germline V gene sequence: CDR1 SGHRS, CDR2 YFSETQ. J lost 4 bases, V lost 4 bases, and 5 bases had no gene match. The CDR3 spans 13 residues. Here the CDR3 reads CASSRWTGYEQYF. CDR3 coding DNA: TGCGCCAGCAGCCGATGGACAGGATACGAGCAGTACTTC.